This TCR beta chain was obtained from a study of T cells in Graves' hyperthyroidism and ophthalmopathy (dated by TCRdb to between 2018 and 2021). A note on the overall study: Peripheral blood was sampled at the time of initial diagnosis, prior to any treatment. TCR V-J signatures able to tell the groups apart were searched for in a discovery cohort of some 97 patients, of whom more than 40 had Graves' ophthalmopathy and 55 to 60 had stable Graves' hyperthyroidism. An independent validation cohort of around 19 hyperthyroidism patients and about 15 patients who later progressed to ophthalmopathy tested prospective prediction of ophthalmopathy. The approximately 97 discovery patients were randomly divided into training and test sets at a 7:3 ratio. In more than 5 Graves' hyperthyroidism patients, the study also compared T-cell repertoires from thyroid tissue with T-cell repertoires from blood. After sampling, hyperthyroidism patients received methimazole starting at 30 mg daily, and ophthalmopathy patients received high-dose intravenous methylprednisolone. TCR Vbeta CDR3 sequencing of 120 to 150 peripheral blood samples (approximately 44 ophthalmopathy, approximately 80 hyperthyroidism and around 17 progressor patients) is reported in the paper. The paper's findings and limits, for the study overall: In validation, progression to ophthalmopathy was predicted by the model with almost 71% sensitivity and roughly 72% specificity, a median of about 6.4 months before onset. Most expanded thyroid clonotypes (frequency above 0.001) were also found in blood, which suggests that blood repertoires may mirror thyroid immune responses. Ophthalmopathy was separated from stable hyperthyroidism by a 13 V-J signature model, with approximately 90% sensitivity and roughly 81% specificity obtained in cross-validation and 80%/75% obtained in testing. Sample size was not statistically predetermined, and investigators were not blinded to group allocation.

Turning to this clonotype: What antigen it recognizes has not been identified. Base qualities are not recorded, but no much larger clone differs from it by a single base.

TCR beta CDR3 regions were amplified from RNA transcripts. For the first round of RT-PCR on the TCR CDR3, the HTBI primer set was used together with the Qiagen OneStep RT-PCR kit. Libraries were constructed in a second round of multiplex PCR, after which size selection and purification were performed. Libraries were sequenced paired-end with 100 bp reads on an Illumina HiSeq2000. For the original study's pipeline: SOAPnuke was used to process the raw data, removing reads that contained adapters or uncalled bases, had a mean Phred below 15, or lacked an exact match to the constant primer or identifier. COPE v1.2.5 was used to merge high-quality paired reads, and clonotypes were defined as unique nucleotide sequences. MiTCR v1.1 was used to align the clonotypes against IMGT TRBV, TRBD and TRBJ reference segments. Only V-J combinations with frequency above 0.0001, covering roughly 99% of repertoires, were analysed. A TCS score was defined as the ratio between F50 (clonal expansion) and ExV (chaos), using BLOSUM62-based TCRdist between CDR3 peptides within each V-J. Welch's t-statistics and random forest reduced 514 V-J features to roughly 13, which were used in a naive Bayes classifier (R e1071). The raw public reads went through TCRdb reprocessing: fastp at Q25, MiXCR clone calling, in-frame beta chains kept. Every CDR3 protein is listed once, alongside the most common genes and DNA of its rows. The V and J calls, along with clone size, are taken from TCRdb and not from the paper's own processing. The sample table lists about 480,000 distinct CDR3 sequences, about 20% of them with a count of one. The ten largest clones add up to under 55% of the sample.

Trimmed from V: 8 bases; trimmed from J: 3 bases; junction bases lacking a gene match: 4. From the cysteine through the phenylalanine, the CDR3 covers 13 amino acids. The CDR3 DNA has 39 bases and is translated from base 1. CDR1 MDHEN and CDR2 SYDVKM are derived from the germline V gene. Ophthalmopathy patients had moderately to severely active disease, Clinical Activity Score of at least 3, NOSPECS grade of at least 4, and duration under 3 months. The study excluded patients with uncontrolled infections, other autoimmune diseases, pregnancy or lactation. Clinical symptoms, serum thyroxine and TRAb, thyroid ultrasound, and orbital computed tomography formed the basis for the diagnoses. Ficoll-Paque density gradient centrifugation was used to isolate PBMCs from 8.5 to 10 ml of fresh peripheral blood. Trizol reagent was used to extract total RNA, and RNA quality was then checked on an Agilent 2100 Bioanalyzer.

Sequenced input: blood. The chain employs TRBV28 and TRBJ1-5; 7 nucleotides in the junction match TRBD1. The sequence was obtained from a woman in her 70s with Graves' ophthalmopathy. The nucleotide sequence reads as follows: TGTGCCAGCGCGGGACAGTACAATCAGCCCCAGCATTTT. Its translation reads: CASAGQYNQPQHF.